These 5 T cell receptor beta chains were sequenced from one sample in a study of T cell responses to AZD1222 COVID-19 vaccine. Here immunoSEQ multiplex PCR was the method, and the copy in TCRdb shows in-frame clones only, minus some. The table lists over 70,000 clones, 88% of them singletons, with less than 6% in the top ten. The sample consisted of peripheral blood, taken on day 0 of AZD1222 vaccination. The source is an adult in good health.

The CDR3 coding sequence is TGTGCCTGGAGTCGGGCGGAGAACACTGAAGCTTTCTTT. Its protein is CAWSRAENTEAFF. The chain recombines TRBV30 with TRBJ1-1; D remains ambiguous. The CDR3 is 13 amino acids. V was cut by 2 bases and J by 1 base, with 8 bases left in between. Looked up from germline, CDR1 is GTSNPN and CDR2 is SVGIG (reference sequence).

This chain connects TRBV27 to TRBJ1-6; the D gene is possibly TRBD1 (6 bases). V dropped 5 bases and J dropped 10 bases, with 18 bases sitting between them. Germline CDR1 is MNHEY and CDR2 is SMNVEV (reference sequence). There are 15 residues in the CDR3. CDR3 protein: CASSIVRDTLSPLHF. In DNA form, the CDR3 reads TGTGCCAGCAGTATAGTCCGGGACACCTTATCACCCCTCCACTTT.

The chain couples TRBV5-1 to TRBJ2-1; the D gene is possibly TRBD1 (6 bases). Germline V lookup: CDR1 SGHRS, CDR2 YFSETQ. V dropped 0 bases and J dropped 5 bases, with 9 bases sitting between them. The CDR3 is 14 amino acids. CDR3: CASSLGQVDNEQFF. CDR3 DNA sequence: TGCGCCAGCAGCTTGGGACAGGTCGACAATGAGCAGTTCTTC. Using reference TRBV5-1 and TRBJ2-1 for the parts outside the CDR3, the full variable domain is KAGVTQTPRYLIKTRGQQVTLSCSPISGHRSVSWYQQTPGQGLQFLFEYFSETQRNKGNFPGRFSGRQFSNSRSEMNVSTLELGDSALYLCASSLGQVDNEQFFGPGTRLTVL.

The rearrangement uses TRBV28 and TRBJ2-7, with 11 bases fitting TRBD1. The CDR3 has 15 amino acids. Germline CDR1 is MDHEN and CDR2 is SYDVKM. Losses at the gene ends were 5 bases for V and 2 bases for J; bases not matched to a gene: 5. CDR3 nucleotides: TGTGCCAGCAGTATGGGGGGACAGGGGGCCTACGAGCAGTACTTC. Its protein product is CASSMGGQGAYEQYF.

The count of this clone is one. This chain joins TRBV5-1 and TRBJ2-7; D unresolved. Between the trimmed V and J ends, which lost 0 bases and 3 bases, there was a span of 13 bases. The CDR3 extends over 15 amino acids. Per the germline V gene, CDR1 is SGHRS and CDR2 is YFSETQ. CDR3 loop: CASSLEPRADYEQYF. In nucleotides, the CDR3 is TGCGCCAGCAGCTTGGAGCCCCGAGCAGACTACGAGCAGTACTTC.